This entry lists 20 T cell receptor beta chains sequenced from one sample in a study of blood T cells in healthy people across ages. Through a sample-barcoded 5' primer and a J-beta primer mix, a second PCR was run for roughly 6 to 11 cycles. TCRdb independently ran MiXCR on the 5' RACE reads; one entry per CDR3 protein. The table has fewer than 800,000 distinct CDR3 sequences, around 21% seen once. Sequencing input: blood. These TCRs come from a man between 65 and 79 years old in good health.

This clonotype was counted a few times. The V and J genes are TRBV7-6 and TRBJ2-1; TRBD2 matches at 9 bases. V was pared by 3 bases and J by 8 bases, with 5 bases of the junction left unmatched. Germline V lookup: CDR1 SGHVS, CDR2 FNYEAQ. The CDR3 is 14 amino acids. CDR3 sequence reads: CASSFSGSSDEQFF. The DNA of the CDR3 is TGTGCCAGCAGCTTTAGCGGGAGTTCCGATGAGCAGTTCTTC.

With regard to this clonotype: A junction end diverges from the germline sequence, so it may reflect a read error. This chain's CDR3 is CASSQNTGTGPETQYF. The CDR3 DNA is TGTGCCAGCTCCCAAAATACCGGGACAGGGCCAGAGACTCAGTACTTC. The V and J genes are TRBV18 and TRBJ2-5, with 9 bases matching TRBD1. The CDR3 is made up of 16 amino acids. Germline lookup yields CDR1 KGHSH and CDR2 LQKENI.

The sample holds many counts of this clonotype. The rearrangement uses TRBV18 and TRBJ1-4; 10 positions agree with TRBD1. Germline V lookup: CDR1 KGHSH, CDR2 LQKENI. This CDR3 spans 16 amino acids. V was pared by 5 bases and J by 8 bases, with 11 bases of the junction left unmatched. In DNA form, the CDR3 reads TGTGCCAGCTCATCTTTATCGAGGACAGGGGGAGAAAAACTGTTTTTT. It yields the protein CASSSLSRTGGEKLFF. Supplemented by reference TRBV18 and TRBJ1-4, the full variable domain reads NAGVMQNPRHLVRRRGQEARLRCSPMKGHSHVYWYRQLPEEGLKFMVYLQKENIIDESGMPKERFSAEFPKEGPSILRIQQVVRGDSAAYFCASSSLSRTGGEKLFFGSGTQLSVL.

CDR3 bases: TGTGCCAGCAGTGTGGAGGTGGGGGGTGATCAGCCCCAGCATTTT. The encoded protein is CASSVEVGGDQPQHF. This rearrangement joins TRBV2 to TRBJ1-5; a weak D match, TRBD1 (5 bases). The germline V and J ends were trimmed by 4 bases and 5 bases, with 15 bases remaining between them. The germline CDR1 and CDR2 sequences are SNHLY and FYNNEI. This CDR3 contains 15 residues.

There are a few counts of this clonotype. The germline gene is not matched at one end of the junction; a read error may be the cause. The chain uses TRBV6-2 or TRBV6-3 and TRBJ2-1, with TRBD2 matching 10 bases. CDR1 is MNHEY and CDR2 is SVGEGT in the germline V gene. The CDR3 is 20 residues long. The CDR3 DNA reads TGTGCCAGCAGTTACGCCCGGACTAGCGGTTCTAGACCTACGGGGAATGAGCGGTTCTTC. Amino acid sequence: CASSYARTSGSRPTGNERFF.

This clonotype has just a few counts. This chain joins TRBV10-3 and TRBJ2-1; D might be TRBD1 or TRBD2, each matching 5 bases. The CDR3 is made up of 13 amino acids. The germline V gene has CDR1 ENHRY and CDR2 SYGVKD. V was trimmed by 5 bases and J by 8 bases, leaving 13 bases between them. The CDR3 coding sequence is TGTGCCATCAGTTCGGGACCTCTTGATGAGCAGTTCTTC. Its translation is CAISSGPLDEQFF.

This chain connects TRBV5-1 to TRBJ1-2; no definite D call. Trimming took off 0 bases at V and 3 bases at J, with 9 bases between the two ends. Germline CDR1 and CDR2: SGHRS and YFSETQ. CDR3 size: 14 residues. CDR3 sequence (DNA): TGCGCCAGCAGCTTGGGTAGGGCAGACTATGGCTACACCTTC. It codes for CASSLGRADYGYTF.

In this sample, this clonotype turned up a few times. This chain uses TRBV5-1 with TRBJ2-1, with unresolved D. Trimming pared 5 bases from V and 5 bases from J, leaving 11 bases between. CDR1 is SGHRS and CDR2 is YFSETQ in the germline V gene. This CDR3 has 13 residues. CDR3 sequence reads: CASRSETDNEQFF. The CDR3 DNA follows: TGCGCCAGCAGATCCGAGACCGACAATGAGCAGTTCTTC.

Note on this clonotype: One junction end does not reproduce the germline sequence, and a read error may be involved. The chain combines TRBV7-9 with TRBJ1-1, with a weak D call TRBD1 (5 bases). This CDR3 spans 17 amino acids. CDR1 is SEHNR and CDR2 is FQNEAQ in the germline V gene (reference sequence). CDR3 amino acids: CSSSEPAASLKGTEAFF. CDR3 bases: TGTTCCAGCAGCGAGCCGGCGGCGTCCCTAAAGGGGACTGAAGCTTTCTTT.

The V and J genes are TRBV14 and TRBJ1-1, with 9 bases identical to TRBD1. The CDR3 sequence is 18 residues long. V lost 3 bases and J lost 1; bases outside the gene matches: 12. The germline gives CDR1 SGHDN, CDR2 FVKESK. DNA of the CDR3: TGTGCCAGCAGCCACGTCCCGGGACAGGGTTTCGCGAACACTGAAGCTTTCTTT. This translates into CASSHVPGQGFANTEAFF.

This clonotype was detected a few times. The rearrangement uses TRBV27 and TRBJ1-1; D is perhaps TRBD1 (5 bases). Between the trimmed V and J ends, which lost 5 bases and 1 base, there was a span of 17 bases. The germline V gene has CDR1 MNHEY and CDR2 SMNVEV (reference sequence). This CDR3 is 16 amino acids long. This CDR3 is CASSGEIQGGNTEAFF. As DNA, the CDR3 is TGTGCCAGCAGTGGAGAGATCCAGGGCGGGAACACTGAAGCTTTCTTT.

The chain uses TRBV18 and TRBJ1-4, with 8 bases aligning to TRBD1. With V trimmed by 8 bases and J by 8 bases, 7 bases remained unmatched. Germline lookup yields CDR1 KGHSH and CDR2 LQKENI. The CDR3 runs 13 residues. DNA of the CDR3: TGTGCCAGCACGGACAGGGCCCAGGAAAAACTGTTTTTT. Protein: CASTDRAQEKLFF.

V gene TRBV14 combines with J gene TRBJ1-2; D is ambiguous. The CDR3 contains 12 residues. Trimming took 6 bases from V and 8 from J, leaving 13 bases between them. Germline CDR1 reads SGHDN; CDR2 reads FVKESK. The CDR3 region is CASRVVGAGYTF. CDR3 in DNA: TGTGCCAGCAGAGTTGTGGGCGCCGGCTACACCTTC. Supplemented by reference TRBV14 and TRBJ1-2, the full variable domain reads EAGVTQFPSHSVIEKGQTVTLRCDPISGHDNLYWYRRVMGKEIKFLLHFVKESKQDESGMPNNRFLAERTGGTYSTLKVQPAELEDSGVYFCASRVVGAGYTFGSGTRLTVV.

The chain links TRBV11-2 to TRBJ2-1, with 11 nucleotides matching TRBD2. CDR3 length equals 14 residues. The V gene end was trimmed by 7 bases and the J gene end by 6 bases; junction bases not matched to a gene: 5. Germline assignment: CDR1 SGHAT and CDR2 FQNNGV. CDR3 bases: TGTGCCAGCACCGAGGGACTAGCGGCCAATGAGCAGTTCTTC. It codes for CASTEGLAANEQFF.

The gene calls are TRBV5-1 and TRBJ1-1; 8 nucleotides agree with TRBD1. CDR1 SGHRS and CDR2 YFSETQ come from the germline V gene. V gave up 2 bases and J gave up 1 base; unmatched junction bases: 1. CDR3 length equals 14 residues. CDR3 sequence (DNA): TGCGCCAGCAGCTTTGGGACAGGGAACACTGAAGCTTTCTTT. Translating it yields CASSFGTGNTEAFF.

The genes are TRBV12-3 or TRBV12-4 and TRBJ2-2, with TRBD2 matching over 7 bases. The junction had 8 bases not matched to a gene; V was cut back by 1 base and J by 0 bases. The CDR3 runs to 18 residues. For the CDR3, the DNA is TGTGCCAGCAGTTTAGGGCTAGCGGCGTCCGCGAACACCGGGGAGCTGTTTTTT. This codes for CASSLGLAASANTGELFF.

This clonotype has more than one count but fewer than ten. This sequence may be a read error, since a much larger clone differs from it by one base. Given the absence of the conserved phenylalanine or tryptophan at the CDR3 end, a read error is likely. The chain has TRBV20-1 and TRBJ2-3; D remains ambiguous. With 2 bases removed from V and 4 bases from J, the gap between germline ends came to 4 bases. CDR3 length equals 11 residues. The germline V gene has CDR1 DFQATT and CDR2 SNEGSKA (reference sequence). CDR3 protein: CSARSSDTQYL. CDR3 sequence (DNA): TGCAGTGCTAGATCCTCAGATACGCAGTATCTT.

The J gene is TRBJ1-4, the V gene TRBV15, with TRBD1 identical over 10 bases. J gave up 8 bases and V 5 bases, and 5 bases lay outside the gene matches. The CDR3 has 14 amino acids. Germline V gene sequence: CDR1 LNHNV, CDR2 YYDKDF (reference sequence). The CDR3 spells CATSGGQGREKLFF. The CDR3 DNA follows: TGTGCCACCAGCGGGGGACAGGGGAGGGAAAAACTGTTTTTT.

The genes are TRBV2 and TRBJ2-2; no reliable D call. Germline assignment: CDR1 SNHLY and CDR2 FYNNEI. Trimming shortened V by 2 bases and J by 6 bases, and 10 bases separated the two germline ends. The CDR3 totals 14 residues. DNA of the CDR3: TGTGCCAGCAGTGAATACGACGCAGCCGGGGAGCTGTTTTTT. Amino acid sequence: CASSEYDAAGELFF.

This chain uses TRBV18 with TRBJ2-5; 9 bases line up with TRBD2. The J call may be mistaken, given a closer DNA end match to TRBJ2-7. The CDR3 loop spans 12 amino acids. Germline V lookup: CDR1 KGHSH, CDR2 LQKENI. CDR3 protein: CAGSGSGYEQYF. In nucleotides, the CDR3 is TGTGCCGGTAGCGGGAGTGGCTACGAGCAGTACTTC.